Detailed here is one TCR beta chain. This clonotype was seen at least ten times. Its antigen remains undetermined. It has no much larger one-base neighbor in the sample; base qualities were not kept. The TCR beta CDR3 regions were amplified from RNA transcripts. The first round of RT-PCR for the TCR CDR3 was performed with the HTBI primer set and the Qiagen OneStep RT-PCR kit. Libraries were constructed in a second round of multiplex PCR, after which size selection and purification were carried out. Paired-end sequencing of the libraries was performed with 100 bp reads on an Illumina HiSeq2000. In the authors' own workflow: Raw data were processed with SOAPnuke, discarding reads with adapters, uncalled bases, mean Phred below 15, or no exact constant-primer or identifier match. High-quality paired reads were merged with COPE v1.2.5, and unique nucleotide sequences were defined as clonotypes. Clonotypes were aligned to IMGT TRBV, TRBD and TRBJ reference segments using MiTCR v1.1. Analysis was restricted to V-J combinations with a frequency above 0.0001, which covered just over 98% of repertoires. The TCS score was defined as the ratio of F50 (clonal expansion) to E x V (chaos), calculated using BLOSUM62-based TCRdist between CDR3 peptides within each V-J. Welch's t-statistics and random forest reduced roughly 500 V-J features to roughly 13, which were used in a naive Bayes classifier (R e1071). TCRdb redid the processing of the public reads, applying fastp at Q25 and MiXCR, and retained in-frame beta chains. Rows matching on CDR3 protein sequence are summarized as one entry with the most common DNA and genes. For this entry, the V and J calls and clone size follow TCRdb and not the study's own pipeline. The table for this sample lists approximately 610,000 distinct CDR3 sequences; approximately 15% of them were counted only once. In total, the top ten clones hold 18% of the sample.

The germline V gene specifies MDHEN as CDR1 and SYDVKM as CDR2. V gives up 8 bases and J gives up 3 bases, and the segment between their germline ends measures 13 bases. The CDR3 runs 14 amino acids, cysteine and phenylalanine included. This entry keeps only the CDR3 DNA: 42 bases, framed from base 1. Stable Graves' hyperthyroidism was defined as no progression to ophthalmopathy during 18 months of follow-up. Hyperthyroidism patients were aged 18 to 65 years and newly diagnosed, with disease duration of less than 2 months. Patients with uncontrolled infections, other autoimmune diseases, pregnancy or lactation were excluded. Diagnoses were established on the basis of clinical symptoms, serum thyroxine and TRAb, thyroid ultrasound, and orbital computed tomography. PBMCs were separated from roughly 9.3 ml of fresh peripheral blood using Ficoll-Paque density gradient centrifugation. Total RNA was extracted using Trizol reagent, and RNA quality was assessed on an Agilent 2100 Bioanalyzer.

The entry originates in a study of T cells in Graves' hyperthyroidism and ophthalmopathy (dated by TCRdb to the late 2010s). A note on the overall study: Peripheral blood was collected at initial diagnosis, before any treatment. The 100 discovery patients were divided at random into training and test sets in a 7:3 ratio. Following sampling, methimazole starting at 30 mg daily was given to hyperthyroidism patients, and high-dose intravenous methylprednisolone was given to ophthalmopathy patients. To identify distinguishing TCR V-J signatures, a discovery cohort of roughly 100 patients was used, comprising under 45 with Graves' ophthalmopathy and 57 with stable Graves' hyperthyroidism. Prospective prediction of ophthalmopathy was tested in an independent validation cohort of some 20 hyperthyroidism patients and some 17 patients who later progressed to ophthalmopathy. The study also compared thyroid tissue and blood T-cell repertoires from about 6 Graves' hyperthyroidism patients. According to the paper, TCR Vbeta CDR3 sequencing was carried out on about 140 peripheral blood samples, which came from fewer than 50 ophthalmopathy, about 75 hyperthyroidism and approximately 17 progressor patients. The study at large found these results: Sample size was not statistically predetermined, and blinding of investigators to group allocation was not performed. Blood samples also contained most of the expanded thyroid clonotypes (frequency above 0.001), which suggests that blood repertoires may reflect thyroid immune responses. During validation, the model predicted progression to ophthalmopathy a median of approximately six months ahead of onset, with just under 71% sensitivity and about 72% specificity. Ophthalmopathy was separated from stable hyperthyroidism by a 13 V-J signature model, with roughly 88% sensitivity and about 81% specificity obtained in cross-validation and 80%/75% obtained in testing.

Sequenced: blood. The TCR comes from a woman under 30 with Graves' hyperthyroidism. Rearrangement joined TRBV28 to TRBJ1-4; 5 matching bases give a weak D call of TRBD1. At the DNA level, the sequence is TGTGCCAGCCTCGCCCAGGGCTCTAATGAAAAACTGTTTTTT. The resulting protein is CASLAQGSNEKLFF.